Within the sample, the clone carrying this TCR beta chain is medium-sized. These data originate in a study of early T cells in non-severe SARS-CoV-2 infection. Unique molecular identifiers were attached to individual cDNA molecules. TCRdb re-analysed the 5' RACE reads in MiXCR, keeping a single row per CDR3 protein. The repertoire includes around 92,000 distinct CDR3 sequences, 11% of them detected once, and approximately 5.3% sits in the top ten. Trimming pared 0 bases from V and 3 bases from J, leaving 6 bases between. This CDR3 is built from 14 residues. Germline V gene lookup returns CDR1 DFQATT and CDR2 SNEGSKA (reference sequence).

The sequence derives from an adult who was a healthcare worker with PCR-confirmed SARS-CoV-2 infection or an uninfected control (not recorded which). Sequenced input: whole blood. V and J are TRBV20-1 and TRBJ2-6; no firm D call. The CDR3 nucleotides read TGCAGTGCTAGAGATGGGTATGGGGCCAACGTCCTGACTTTC. Translation: CSARDGYGANVLTF.